This T cell receptor (beta chain) was observed in a study of technical replicates of blood from a few donors. Using immunoSEQ multiplex PCR, the repertoire was profiled, and TCRdb retains in-frame clones only, with some absent. The profile covers around 93,000 clones, with about 95% appearing a single time and about 0.35% taken by the ten largest. Only one count was recorded for this clone. The V end was cut by 6 bases, the J end by 4 bases, with 13 bases between. CDR3 length equals 14 residues. Germline V gene data show CDR1 as ENHRY and CDR2 as SYGVKD. The sequence was collected from a human donor in good health. Specimen: T cells isolated from PBMCs. V usage is TRBV10-3 and J usage is TRBJ2-1, with D hard to call. CDR3 sequence: CAISGSRLYNEQFF. The CDR3 coding sequence is TGTGCCATCAGCGGTAGCCGCCTTTACAATGAGCAGTTCTTC.